What follows are 4 T cell receptor beta chains derived from one specimen sequenced in a study of T cells expressing NK-cell markers. TCRdb derives one entry per CDR3 protein from the 5' RACE reads, leaving out DNA. Across roughly 450,000 distinct CDR3 sequences, the top ten clones capture approximately 1.5% of the sample. Material: blood T cells: a sorted CD56 or NKG2C T cell subset, CD4+ or CD8+ T cells, or bulk PBMC T cells (not recorded which). The receptors shown here come from a woman aged 45-60 years in good health.

The chain carries TRBV5-1 and TRBJ2-5. The length of the CDR3 is 14 residues. Looked up from germline, CDR1 is SGHRS and CDR2 is YFSETQ. This chain's CDR3 is CASSLGISDVTQYF.

The V and J genes are TRBV5-1 and TRBJ2-3; absent DNA, TCRdb's TRBD2 call cannot be checked. CDR3 length equals 15 residues. Germline values: CDR1 SGHRS, CDR2 YFSETQ. The CDR3 sequence is CASSSAGDRTDTQYF.

The V call is TRBV7-9, the J call TRBJ1-1. The germline V gene encodes CDR1 SEHNR and CDR2 FQNEAQ (reference sequence). This CDR3 is 14 amino acids long. The CDR3: CASSAEERRTEAFF.

V is TRBV7-9 and J is TRBJ1-4; TCRdb designates TRBD1, a call that cannot be tested without DNA. The CDR3 has 19 amino acids. In germline, CDR1 is SEHNR, CDR2 FQNEAQ (reference sequence). The CDR3 loop reads CASSPVGTGILATNEKLFF.